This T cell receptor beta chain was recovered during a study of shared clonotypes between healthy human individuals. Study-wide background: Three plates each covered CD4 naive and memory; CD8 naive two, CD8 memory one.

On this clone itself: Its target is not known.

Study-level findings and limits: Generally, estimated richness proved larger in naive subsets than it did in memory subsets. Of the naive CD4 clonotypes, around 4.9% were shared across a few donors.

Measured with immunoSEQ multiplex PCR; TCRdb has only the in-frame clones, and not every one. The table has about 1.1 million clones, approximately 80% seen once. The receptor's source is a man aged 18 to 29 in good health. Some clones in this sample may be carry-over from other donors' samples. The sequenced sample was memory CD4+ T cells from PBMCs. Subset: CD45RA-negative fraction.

The CDR3 region has the DNA TGCGCCAGCAGCCAAGAAAGTAGGCGGAGTTATGGCTACACCTTC. Protein: CASSQESRRSYGYTF. The V gene is TRBV4-3, the J gene TRBJ1-2; D unresolved. Germline lookup yields CDR1 LGHNA and CDR2 YSLEER. This CDR3 region has 15 residues. Trimming shortened V by 0 bases and J by 5 bases, and 13 bases separated the two germline ends.